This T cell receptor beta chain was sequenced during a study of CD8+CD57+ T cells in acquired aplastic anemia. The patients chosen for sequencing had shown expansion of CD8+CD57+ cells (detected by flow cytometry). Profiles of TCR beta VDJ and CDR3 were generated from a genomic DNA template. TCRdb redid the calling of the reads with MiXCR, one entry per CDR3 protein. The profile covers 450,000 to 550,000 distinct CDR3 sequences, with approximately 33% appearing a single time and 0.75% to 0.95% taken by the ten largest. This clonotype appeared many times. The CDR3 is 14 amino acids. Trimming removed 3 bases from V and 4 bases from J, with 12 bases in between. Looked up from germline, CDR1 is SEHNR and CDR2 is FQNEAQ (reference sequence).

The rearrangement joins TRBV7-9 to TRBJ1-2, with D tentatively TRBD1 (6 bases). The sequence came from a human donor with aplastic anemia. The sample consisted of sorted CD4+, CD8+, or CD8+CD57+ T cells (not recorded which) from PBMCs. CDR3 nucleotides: TGTGCCAGCAGCTTGGAGGGAGGGGGCTATGGCTACACCTTC. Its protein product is CASSLEGGGYGYTF.